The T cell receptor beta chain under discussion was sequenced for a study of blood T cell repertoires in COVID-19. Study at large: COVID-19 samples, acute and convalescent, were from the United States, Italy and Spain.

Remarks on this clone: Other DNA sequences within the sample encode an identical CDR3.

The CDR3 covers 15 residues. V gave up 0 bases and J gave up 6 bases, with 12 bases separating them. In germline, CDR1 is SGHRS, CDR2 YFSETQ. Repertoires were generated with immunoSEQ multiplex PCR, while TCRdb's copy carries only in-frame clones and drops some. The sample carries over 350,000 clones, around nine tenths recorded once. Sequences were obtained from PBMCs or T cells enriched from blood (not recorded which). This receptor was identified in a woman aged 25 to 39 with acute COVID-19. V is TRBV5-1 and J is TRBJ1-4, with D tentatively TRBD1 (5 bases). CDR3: CASSLEGGEDEKLFF. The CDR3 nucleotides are TGCGCCAGCAGCTTGGAGGGAGGGGAGGATGAAAAACTGTTTTTT. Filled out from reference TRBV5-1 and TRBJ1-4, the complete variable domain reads KAGVTQTPRYLIKTRGQQVTLSCSPISGHRSVSWYQQTPGQGLQFLFEYFSETQRNKGNFPGRFSGRQFSNSRSEMNVSTLELGDSALYLCASSLEGGEDEKLFFGSGTQLSVL.